Included here is one T cell receptor (beta chain) sequence, with context. The data originate from a study of blood T cell repertoires in COVID-19. Study details: Acute-phase and convalescent COVID-19 samples originated in the United States, Italy and Spain. Nucleic acid was either cDNA or gDNA, and it came from T cells, B-cell-depleted T cells, or PBMCs.

Authors' processing steps: Cell counts per sample came from amplifying reference gene primers. Sequenced by immunoSEQ multiplex PCR; TCRdb stores in-frame clones only, minus some. Clone size and V and J calls were adopted from that table, with D and trimming inferred from the DNA. The sample holds about 260,000 clones, 84% seen once. Sequencing was carried out using peripheral blood. The receptor comes from a middle-aged woman who had recovered from COVID-19.

For the CDR3, the DNA is TGCGCCAGCAGCTTGGGTAGCGGGGGACGAGAGACCCAGTACTTC. The encoded protein is CASSLGSGGRETQYF. The chain carries TRBV5-1 and TRBJ2-5, with TRBD2 matching 9 bases. V shed 0 bases, J shed 4 bases, and the junction held 4 bases outside the gene matches. The CDR3 sequence is 15 residues long. Germline values: CDR1 SGHRS, CDR2 YFSETQ.